The clone carrying this T cell receptor beta chain was counted a single time. Assay: immunoSEQ multiplex PCR; the TCRdb copy retains only in-frame clones and omits some. Among around 120,000 clones, about 90% were seen once, and the ten largest hold 14%. The source of the sample is a study of T cell responses to AZD1222 COVID-19 vaccine. The length of the CDR3 is 13 residues. Trimming removed 5 bases from V and 4 bases from J, with 11 bases in between. CDR1 MNHNY and CDR2 SVGAGI come from the germline V gene (reference sequence). This TCR was sampled from an adult in good health. The sequences come from peripheral blood, collected on day 0 of AZD1222 vaccination. The V call is TRBV6-6, the J call TRBJ1-2, with D hard to call. The CDR3 DNA sequence: TGTGCCAGCAGTGACATGGGGAGCTATGGCTACACCTTC. Protein: CASSDMGSYGYTF.